What follows are 29 T cell receptor beta chains derived from one specimen sequenced in a study of cytomegalovirus exposure and HLA in healthy donors. Primers: 60 Vbeta forward and 13 Jbeta reverse. Assay: immunoSEQ multiplex PCR; the TCRdb copy retains only in-frame clones and omits some. The sample consists of 110,000 or so clones, roughly 67% of them appearing once. The sequencing input was PBMCs. These receptors were taken from a man aged 18 to 29 in good health and CMV-seropositive.

This chain uses TRBV9 with TRBJ1-6, with 8 nucleotides matching TRBD1. Germline-derived CDR1 and CDR2 are SGDLS and YYNGEE. The CDR3 loop spans 16 amino acids. Trimming cost V 0 bases and J 7 bases; bases outside gene matches: 6. Written as DNA, the CDR3 is TGTGCCAGCAGCGTAGGGACAGGGAGGGTCAATTCACCCCTCCACTTT. This encodes CASSVGTGRVNSPLHF.

The V and J genes are TRBV28 and TRBJ2-7, with D possibly TRBD1 on 5 matching bases. Germline CDR1 MDHEN, CDR2 SYDVKM. The CDR3 totals 13 residues. V lost 3 bases, J lost 6 bases, and 12 bases lay in between. This chain's CDR3 is CASSFDGAGEQYV. CDR3 sequence (DNA): TGTGCCAGCAGTTTCGATGGGGCTGGCGAGCAGTACGTC.

V gene TRBV5-1 combines with J gene TRBJ1-1, with D unresolved. With 3 bases removed from V and 0 bases from J, the gap between germline ends came to 9 bases. This CDR3 has 14 residues. In germline, CDR1 is SGHRS, CDR2 YFSETQ. The CDR3 coding sequence is TGCGCCAGCAGCTACGGGAGTCTGAACACTGAAGCTTTCTTT. This encodes CASSYGSLNTEAFF.

The chain uses TRBV30 and TRBJ1-4; D possibly corresponds to TRBD1 (5 bases). The germline gives CDR1 GTSNPN, CDR2 SVGIG (reference sequence). The CDR3 loop spans 13 amino acids. Deletions cut 6 bases from V and 3 bases from J, with 11 bases between. CDR3 loop: CACWGGSNEKLFF. The CDR3 DNA reads TGTGCCTGCTGGGGGGGATCTAATGAAAAACTGTTTTTT.

This clone was observed a few times. The chain uses TRBV19 and TRBJ2-7; D is undetermined. This CDR3 comprises 11 residues. V gave up 8 bases and J gave up 2 bases, with 7 bases separating them. Germline-derived CDR1 and CDR2 are LNHDA and SQIVND (reference sequence). CDR3 bases: TGTGCCAGTGGTGGCCCCTACGAGCAGTACTTC. It is translated as CASGGPYEQYF.

The V and J genes are TRBV28 and TRBJ1-5; a possible D gene is TRBD1 (5 bases). Germline CDR1 is MDHEN and CDR2 is SYDVKM. CDR3 length: 16 amino acids. V lost 2 bases to trimming and J lost 5 bases, with 16 bases between them. The DNA of the CDR3 is TGTGCCAGCAGTTTAGGGGGGGTGGTAGCACATCAGCCCCAGCATTTT. Translated, it gives CASSLGGVVAHQPQHF.

DNA of the CDR3: TGTGCCAGCTCACCACCGTCTAGCGGGACTTACAATGAGCAGTTCTTC. Translating it yields CASSPPSSGTYNEQFF. V is TRBV18 and J is TRBJ2-1; 9 bases are a match to TRBD2. The germline V gene encodes CDR1 KGHSH and CDR2 LQKENI. The length of the CDR3 is 16 residues. V trimming: 0 bases; J trimming: 4 bases; junction bases outside the gene matches: 4.

The V gene is TRBV19, the J gene TRBJ1-6, with D uncertain. Germline V gives CDR1 LNHDA, CDR2 SQIVND (reference sequence). This CDR3 comprises 14 residues. Trimming shortened V by 7 bases and J by 12 bases, and 19 bases separated the two germline ends. CDR3 DNA: TGTGCCAGTACCCCGCGCGAGGAACTTGAACCCCTCCACTTT. This gives the protein CASTPREELEPLHF.

This chain joins TRBV6-4 and TRBJ2-2; a weak D match, TRBD2 (5 bases). V lost 8 bases, J lost 6 bases, and 13 bases lay in between. The length of the CDR3 is 13 residues. Germline-derived CDR1 and CDR2 are MRHNA and SNTAGT. The CDR3 sequence: CASSAEGSGELFF. CDR3 nucleotides: TGTGCCAGCTCCGCCGAGGGATCCGGGGAGCTGTTTTTT.

This chain joins TRBV13 and TRBJ2-1; no clear D gene. Trimming stripped 1 base from V and 6 bases from J, with 4 bases between. From germline, CDR1 is PRHDT and CDR2 FYEKMQ (reference sequence). CDR3 size: 12 residues. The CDR3 DNA reads TGTGCCAGCAGCTTAGTTATCAATGAGCAGTTCTTC. Translation: CASSLVINEQFF. Drawing the rest from reference TRBV13 and TRBJ2-1, the complete variable domain is AAGVIQSPRHLIKEKRETATLKCYPIPRHDTVYWYQQGPGQDPQFLISFYEKMQSDKGSIPDRFSAQQFSDYHSELNMSSLELGDSALYFCASSLVINEQFFGPGTRLTVL.

This chain joins TRBV18 and TRBJ2-1, with 7 bases matching TRBD1. The CDR3 runs 15 residues. Unmatched junction bases numbered 9, after V lost 2 bases and J lost 8 bases. Germline V gene lookup returns CDR1 KGHSH and CDR2 LQKENI. CDR3 protein: CASSPSPGGSDEQFF. CDR3 DNA sequence: TGTGCCAGCTCACCAAGCCCAGGGGGTAGCGATGAGCAGTTCTTC.

This clone came up a few times. This chain connects TRBV6-4 to TRBJ2-1; 8 positions agree with TRBD2. With 7 bases clipped from V and 5 bases from J, the junction kept 10 bases outside the gene matches. Germline V gene lookup returns CDR1 MRHNA and CDR2 SNTAGT. This CDR3 region has 15 residues. This chain's CDR3 is CASTPSGGGHNEQFF. The CDR3 bases are TGTGCCAGCACCCCAAGCGGGGGCGGCCACAATGAGCAGTTCTTC.

V gene TRBV5-6 combines with J gene TRBJ2-7, with TRBD1 matching over 9 bases. There are 14 residues in the CDR3. The J segment lost 2 bases and the V segment lost 6 bases, leaving 6 bases of the junction unmatched. In germline, CDR1 is SGHDT, CDR2 YYEEEE. The CDR3 DNA reads as TGTGCCAGCAACCGGACAGGGGTCCCCTACGAGCAGTACGTC. Translated: CASNRTGVPYEQYV.

The rearrangement joins TRBV19 to TRBJ1-1; 7 nucleotides agree with TRBD1. The CDR3 consists of 15 residues. V shed 3 bases and J 4 bases; nucleotides not matched to a gene: 8. CDR1 is LNHDA and CDR2 is SQIVND in the germline V gene (reference sequence). The CDR3 loop is CASSIWRGLGTEAFF. DNA of the CDR3: TGTGCCAGTAGTATTTGGAGGGGGCTGGGCACTGAAGCTTTCTTT.

This clone was observed a few times. The rearrangement joins TRBV7-2 to TRBJ2-1; 13 bases align to TRBD2. CDR1 and CDR2 from the germline V gene are SGHTA and FQGNSA. This CDR3 has 15 amino acids. V gave up 6 bases and J gave up 6 bases; unmatched junction bases: 5. The CDR3 coding sequence is TGTGCCAGCAGGCCAACTAGCGGGGGGGCCAATGAGCAGTTCTTC. Its translation is CASRPTSGGANEQFF.

The V call is TRBV5-1, the J call TRBJ2-2, with 8 bases fitting TRBD1. The CDR3 totals 17 residues. CDR1 SGHRS and CDR2 YFSETQ come from the germline V gene. V lost 7 bases to trimming and J lost 5 bases; unmatched junction nucleotides: 16. DNA for the CDR3: TGCGCCAGCTTCAAAACCCCCACAGGGGGAGGAACCGGGGAGCTGTTTTTT. This gives the protein CASFKTPTGGGTGELFF.

The J gene is TRBJ2-1, the V gene TRBV13; 7 bases fit TRBD2. The CDR3 is 15 amino acids. CDR1 PRHDT and CDR2 FYEKMQ come from the germline V gene (reference sequence). The ends lost 2 bases at V and 8 bases at J; junction bases unmatched: 9. DNA of the CDR3: TGTGCCAGCAGCTTACCCCGACTAGGGAGGGATGAGCAGTTCTTC. This encodes CASSLPRLGRDEQFF.

This sequence joins TRBV10-1 and TRBJ2-1, with a tentative D call TRBD1 (6 bases). Germline V gene lookup returns CDR1 WNHNN and CDR2 SYGVQD (reference sequence). The CDR3 length is 14 residues. V gave up 6 bases and J gave up 5 bases, with 14 bases separating them. The CDR3 protein is CASSEDRTDNEQFF. For the CDR3, the DNA is TGCGCCAGCAGCGAGGACAGAACCGACAATGAGCAGTTCTTC.

Only a few counts were recorded for this clone. The gene calls are TRBV9 and TRBJ1-2; no reliable D call. Germline CDR1 is SGDLS and CDR2 is YYNGEE. V was pared by 0 bases and J by 4 bases, with 7 bases between. The CDR3 is made up of 13 amino acids. The CDR3: CASSVGGTYGYTF. DNA of the CDR3: TGTGCCAGCAGCGTAGGAGGAACCTATGGCTACACCTTC.

This sequence joins TRBV7-9 and TRBJ2-5, with 9 bases aligning to TRBD1. The CDR3 extends over 15 amino acids. V gave up 1 base and J gave up 3 bases; unmatched junction bases: 3. CDR1 is SEHNR and CDR2 is FQNEAQ in the germline V gene (reference sequence). The CDR3 nucleotides read TGTGCCAGCAGCTTAGTCCGACAGGGGGAAGAGACCCAGTACTTC. It encodes CASSLVRQGEETQYF.

This clone occurred a few times. The chain is built from TRBV28 and TRBJ2-7; 8 bases align to TRBD2. J was trimmed by 0 bases and V by 8 bases; bases with no gene match: 12. Germline CDR1 and CDR2: MDHEN and SYDVKM. The CDR3 is 16 residues long. CDR3 bases: TGTGCCAGCGGGGGTCGGGGGGGGCCAAGCTCCTACGAGCAGTACTTC. It encodes CASGGRGGPSSYEQYF.

The chain couples TRBV2 to TRBJ1-1; the D is unclear. V dropped 7 bases and J dropped 1 base, with 16 bases sitting between them. Germline values: CDR1 SNHLY, CDR2 FYNNEI. The CDR3 extends over 15 amino acids. The CDR3 bases are TGTGCCAGCACAGCTAAACAGACCAAGAACACTGAAGCTTTCTTT. Its translation: CASTAKQTKNTEAFF.

CDR3 protein: CASSQTSGGGETQYF. The DNA of the CDR3 is TGTGCCAGCAGTCAAACATCAGGGGGCGGAGAGACCCAGTACTTC. The V call is TRBV7-9, the J call TRBJ2-5, with TRBD1 matching 8 bases. V lost 6 bases, J lost 4 bases, and 10 bases stayed unmatched. The CDR3 is 15 residues long. Germline V CDR1 and CDR2: SEHNR, FQNEAQ (reference sequence).

V gene TRBV4-1 combines with J gene TRBJ1-1; D is unresolved. The CDR3 has 14 amino acids. V dropped 1 base and J dropped 6 bases, with 12 bases sitting between them. CDR1 MGHRA and CDR2 YSYEKL come from the germline V gene. For the CDR3, the DNA is TGCGCCAGCAGCCAAGGTGTCAGGTACTCTGAAGCTTTCTTT. Translation: CASSQGVRYSEAFF.

This chain links TRBV28 with TRBJ2-3, with 8 bases aligning to TRBD2. The CDR3 sequence is 13 residues long. V lost 6 bases, J lost 6 bases, and 5 bases stayed unmatched. Germline CDR1 is MDHEN and CDR2 is SYDVKM. The CDR3 DNA sequence: TGTGCCAGCAGGCAGCGGGGGCTGGATACGCAGTATTTT. Translating it yields CASRQRGLDTQYF.

The gene calls are TRBV6-6 and TRBJ1-1; 7 bases line up with TRBD1. The germline gives CDR1 MNHNY, CDR2 SVGAGI (reference sequence). With V trimmed by 5 bases and J by 4 bases, 10 bases remained unmatched. There are 15 residues in the CDR3. The CDR3 reads CASSPVTGIGTEAFF. The CDR3 nucleotides read TGTGCCAGCAGTCCAGTGACAGGGATTGGCACTGAAGCTTTCTTT.

In DNA form, the CDR3 reads TGCAGCGCTCACAGGGGAGATGAAAAACTGTTTTTT. It codes for CSAHRGDEKLFF. The chain is built from TRBV29-1 and TRBJ1-4; 7 bases agree with TRBD1. V was pared by 7 bases and J by 6 bases, with 5 bases of the junction left unmatched. CDR3 length equals 12 residues. Per the germline V gene, CDR1 is SQVTM and CDR2 is ANQGSEA. The full variable domain, rest sourced from reference TRBV29-1 and TRBJ1-4, is SAVISQKPSRDICQRGTSLTIQCQVDSQVTMMFWYRQQPGQSLTLIATANQGSEATYESGFVIDKFPISRPNLTFSTLTVSNMSPEDSSIYLCSAHRGDEKLFFGSGTQLSVL.

This clone appeared a single time. The DNA of the CDR3 is TGTGCCAGCAGTTTATCCGATCACCCACAACGGGGCTACGAGCAGTACTTC. Encoded protein: CASSLSDHPQRGYEQYF. The V gene is TRBV28, the J gene TRBJ2-7; weak D call: TRBD2 (5 bases). The V end was cut by 1 base, the J end by 3 bases, with 19 bases between. Germline CDR1 MDHEN, CDR2 SYDVKM. The CDR3 spans 17 residues.

The chain combines TRBV27 with TRBJ2-3; perhaps TRBD2 as D (6 bases). There are 14 residues in the CDR3. V was cut by 10 bases and J by 0 bases, with 14 bases left in between. Germline CDR1 is MNHEY and CDR2 is SMNVEV (reference sequence). Here the CDR3 reads CATGTALSTDTQYF. The DNA for the CDR3 is TGTGCCACCGGGACTGCTCTGAGCACAGATACGCAGTATTTT.